This T cell receptor beta chain was retrieved from a study of T cell responses to AZD1222 COVID-19 vaccine. The CDR3 is 15 amino acids. V was clipped by 3 bases and J by 0 bases; unmatched bases: 4. CDR1 KGHSH and CDR2 LQKENI come from the germline V gene. Method: immunoSEQ multiplex PCR; TCRdb's copy keeps in-frame clones and lacks some. The top ten clones hold about 14% of a sample with some 70,000 clones, under 90% of them seen once. Sequencing used peripheral blood, obtained 28 days after the second AZD1222 dose. The genes are TRBV18 and TRBJ1-2; 7 bases line up with TRBD1. This TCR was recovered from an adult who received the AZD1222 COVID-19 vaccine. The CDR3: CASSPGTVANYGYTF. CDR3 nucleotide sequence: TGTGCCAGCTCACCTGGGACAGTGGCTAACTATGGCTACACCTTC.